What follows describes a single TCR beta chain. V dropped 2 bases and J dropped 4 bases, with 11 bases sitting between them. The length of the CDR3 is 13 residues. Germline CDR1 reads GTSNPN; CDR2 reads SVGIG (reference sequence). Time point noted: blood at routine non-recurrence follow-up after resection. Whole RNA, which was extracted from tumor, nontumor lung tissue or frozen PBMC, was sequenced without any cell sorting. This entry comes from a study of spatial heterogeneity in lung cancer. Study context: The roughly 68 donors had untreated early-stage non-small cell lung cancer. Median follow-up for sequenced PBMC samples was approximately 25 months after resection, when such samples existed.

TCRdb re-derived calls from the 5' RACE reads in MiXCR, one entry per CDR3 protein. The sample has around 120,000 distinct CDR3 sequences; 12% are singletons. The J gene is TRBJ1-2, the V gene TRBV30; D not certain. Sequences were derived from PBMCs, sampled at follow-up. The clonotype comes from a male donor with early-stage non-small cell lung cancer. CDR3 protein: CAWSSQAGYGYTF. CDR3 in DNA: TGTGCCTGGAGTTCCCAGGCAGGCTATGGCTACACCTTC. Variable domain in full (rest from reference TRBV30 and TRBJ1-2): SQTIHQWPATLVQPVGSPLSLECTVEGTSNPNLYWYRQAAGRGLQLLFYSVGIGQISSEVPQNLSASRPQDRQFILSSKKLLLSDSGFYLCAWSSQAGYGYTFGSGTRLTVV.